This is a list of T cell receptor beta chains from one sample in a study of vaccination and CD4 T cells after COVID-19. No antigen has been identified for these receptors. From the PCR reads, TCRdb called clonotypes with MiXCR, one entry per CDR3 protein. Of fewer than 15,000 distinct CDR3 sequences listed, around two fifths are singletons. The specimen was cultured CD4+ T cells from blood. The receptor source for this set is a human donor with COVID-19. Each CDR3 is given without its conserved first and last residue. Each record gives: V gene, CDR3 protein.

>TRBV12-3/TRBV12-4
ASSLGDRGSTEAF
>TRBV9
ASSVVTSGGTGELF
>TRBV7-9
ASSLPTAHSASGNTIY
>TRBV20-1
SATRDGPSGNTIY
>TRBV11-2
ASSLSGGSQPQH
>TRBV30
AWRTGGSYNSPLH
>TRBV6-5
ASSYADRGHRVKLF
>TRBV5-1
ASGPSSYEQY
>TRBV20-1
SASGLAGGREQF
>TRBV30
AWSSQGPGAEAF
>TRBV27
ASRYGGTGDDIYGYT
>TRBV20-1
SANHPNRDTEAF
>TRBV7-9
ASSLSRETQY
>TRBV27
ATRTGTNEKLF
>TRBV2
ASSRQGYEQY
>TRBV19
ASSIQPGQPQH
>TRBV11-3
ASSSRGPEQF
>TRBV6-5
ASSYSVGVGYGYT
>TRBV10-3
AISASLNTEAF
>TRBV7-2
ASSFLGGASAGELF
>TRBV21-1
ASSKLPRVAGDLETQY
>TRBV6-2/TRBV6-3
ASRYQQGASANEKLF
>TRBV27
ASTSGARDIQY
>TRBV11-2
ASSLYGGPYEQY
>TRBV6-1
ASRRGGMGYGYT
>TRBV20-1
SARLQGPDSPLH
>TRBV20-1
SALEGAGNTEAF
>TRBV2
ASRSTGWTETQY